This T cell receptor (beta chain) was documented in a study of graft-versus-host responses after intestinal transplantation. In germline, CDR1 is SNHLY, CDR2 FYNNEI. The CDR3 is made up of 14 amino acids. The trim removed 8 bases at V and 4 bases at J, leaving 10 bases unmatched. Measured with immunoSEQ multiplex PCR; TCRdb has only the in-frame clones, and not every one. The table has 25,000 to 35,000 clones, 85% to 95% seen once. The source of this sequence is a human patient who received an intestinal transplant, so some T cells may come from the graft donor. The material sequenced was PBMCs, taken approximately 66 days after intestinal transplant. The genes are TRBV2 and TRBJ2-7, with 8 nucleotides matching TRBD2. The CDR3 here is CASHVGGAGYEQYF. The CDR3 DNA reads TGTGCCAGCCACGTCGGGGGGGCAGGATACGAGCAGTACTTC.